The present T cell receptor (beta chain) was sequenced within a study of memory CD4+ T cells and cytomegalovirus serostatus. Study information: Healthy Belgian adult donors included several CMV-positive and more than 20 CMV-negative people.

Repertoires were generated with immunoSEQ multiplex PCR, while TCRdb's copy carries only in-frame clones and drops some. The table records under 75,000 clones, around 81% of them present only once. The sort gate was single viable CD3+CD4+CD8-CD45RO+ cells for memory CD4+ T cells. Broader study findings: CD4+ memory repertoires contained about 40% of the roughly 160 reported CMV TCRbeta sequences.

This CDR3 comprises 14 residues. V was clipped by 1 base and J by 2 bases, with 9 bases between them. Germline-derived CDR1 and CDR2 are SGHAT and FQNNGV. On this clone: As yet, its antigen is unknown.

Sequencing was carried out using memory CD4+ T cells from blood. This clonotype was obtained from an adult in good health and CMV-seronegative. Some clones in this sample may be carry-over from other donors' samples. J is TRBJ2-7 and V is TRBV11-2, with a possible D match to TRBD2 (6 bases). The CDR3 is CASSLGRVPYEQYF. CDR3 sequence (DNA): TGTGCCAGCAGCTTAGGGAGGGTACCCTACGAGCAGTACTTC.